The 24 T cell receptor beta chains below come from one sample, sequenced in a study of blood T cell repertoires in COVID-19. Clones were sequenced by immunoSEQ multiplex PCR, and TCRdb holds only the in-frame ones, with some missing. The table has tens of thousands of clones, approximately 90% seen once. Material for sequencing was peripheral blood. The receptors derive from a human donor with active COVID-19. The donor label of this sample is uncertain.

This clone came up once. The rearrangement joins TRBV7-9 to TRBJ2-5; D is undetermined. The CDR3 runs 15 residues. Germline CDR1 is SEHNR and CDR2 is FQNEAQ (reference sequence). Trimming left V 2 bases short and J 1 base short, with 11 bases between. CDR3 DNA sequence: TGTGCCAGCAGCTTACTATCGCAGGTCCAAGAGACCCAGTACTTC. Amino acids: CASSLLSQVQETQYF. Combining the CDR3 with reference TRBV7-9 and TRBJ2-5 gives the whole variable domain DTGVSQNPRHKITKRGQNVTFRCDPISEHNRLYWYRQTLGQGPEFLTYFQNEAQLEKSRLLSDRFSAERPKGSFSTLEIQRTEQGDSAMYLCASSLLSQVQETQYFGPGTRLLVL.

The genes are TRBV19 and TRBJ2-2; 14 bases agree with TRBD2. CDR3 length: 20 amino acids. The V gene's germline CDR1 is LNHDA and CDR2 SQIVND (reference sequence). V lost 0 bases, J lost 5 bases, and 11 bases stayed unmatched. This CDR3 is CASSIDPSGTSGRVTGELFF. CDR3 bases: TGTGCCAGTAGTATAGATCCCTCCGGGACTAGCGGGAGAGTAACCGGGGAGCTGTTTTTT.

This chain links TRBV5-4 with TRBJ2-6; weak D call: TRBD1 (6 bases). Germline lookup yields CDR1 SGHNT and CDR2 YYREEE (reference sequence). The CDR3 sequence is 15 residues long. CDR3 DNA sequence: TGTGGAAGTCGGGACACTCGCTCTGGGGCCAACGTCCTGACTTTC. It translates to CGSRDTRSGANVLTF.

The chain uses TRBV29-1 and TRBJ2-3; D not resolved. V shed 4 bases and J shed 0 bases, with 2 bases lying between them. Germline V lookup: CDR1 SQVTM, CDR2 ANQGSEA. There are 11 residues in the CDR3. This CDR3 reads CSVASTDTQYF. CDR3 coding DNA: TGCAGCGTTGCTAGCACAGATACGCAGTATTTT.

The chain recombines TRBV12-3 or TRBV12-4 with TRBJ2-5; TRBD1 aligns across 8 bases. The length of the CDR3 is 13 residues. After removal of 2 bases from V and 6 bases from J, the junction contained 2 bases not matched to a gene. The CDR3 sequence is CASSLSRGQTQYF. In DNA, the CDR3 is TGTGCCAGCAGTTTAAGCAGGGGGCAGACCCAGTACTTC.

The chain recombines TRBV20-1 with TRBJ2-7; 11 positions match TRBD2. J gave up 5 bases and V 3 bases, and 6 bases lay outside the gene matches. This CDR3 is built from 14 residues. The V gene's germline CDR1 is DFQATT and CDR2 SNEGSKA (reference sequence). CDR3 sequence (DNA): TGCAGTGCTAGTAGGGGACTAGCGGCGAACGAGCAGTACTTC. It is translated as CSASRGLAANEQYF.

DNA for the CDR3: TGTGCCAGCAGTGACTCCGGGACAGCGACCTACAATGAGCAGTTCTTC. Translated, it gives CASSDSGTATYNEQFF. The V call is TRBV25-1, the J call TRBJ2-1; 7 bases match TRBD1. V dropped 3 bases and J dropped 2; count of bases not matched to a gene: 7. The germline V gene has CDR1 MGHDK and CDR2 SYGVNS. The CDR3 runs to 16 residues.

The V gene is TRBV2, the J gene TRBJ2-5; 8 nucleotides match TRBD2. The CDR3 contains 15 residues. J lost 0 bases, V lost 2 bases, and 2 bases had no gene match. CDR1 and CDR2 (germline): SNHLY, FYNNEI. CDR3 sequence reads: CASSESLADQETQYF. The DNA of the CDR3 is TGTGCCAGCAGTGAATCACTAGCGGACCAAGAGACCCAGTACTTC.

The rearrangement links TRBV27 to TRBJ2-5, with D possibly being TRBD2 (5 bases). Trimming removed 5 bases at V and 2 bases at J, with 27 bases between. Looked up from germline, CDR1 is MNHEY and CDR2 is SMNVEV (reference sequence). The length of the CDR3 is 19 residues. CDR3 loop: CASSPSGPGRRARQETQYF. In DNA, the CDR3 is TGTGCCAGCAGTCCGTCCGGGCCTGGGAGAAGGGCAAGGCAAGAGACCCAGTACTTC.

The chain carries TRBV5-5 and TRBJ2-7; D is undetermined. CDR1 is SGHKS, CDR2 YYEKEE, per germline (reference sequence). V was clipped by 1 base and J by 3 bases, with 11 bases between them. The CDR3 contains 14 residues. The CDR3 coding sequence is TGTGCCAGCAGCTTGTTAGCTCTTAGCTACGAGCAGTACTTC. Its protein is CASSLLALSYEQYF.

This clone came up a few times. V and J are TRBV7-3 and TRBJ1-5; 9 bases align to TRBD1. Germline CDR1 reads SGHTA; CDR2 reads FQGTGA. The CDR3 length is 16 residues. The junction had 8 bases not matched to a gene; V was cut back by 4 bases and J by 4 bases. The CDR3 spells CASSYTGQGLNQPQHF. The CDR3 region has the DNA TGTGCCAGCAGCTATACGGGACAGGGATTAAATCAGCCCCAGCATTTT.

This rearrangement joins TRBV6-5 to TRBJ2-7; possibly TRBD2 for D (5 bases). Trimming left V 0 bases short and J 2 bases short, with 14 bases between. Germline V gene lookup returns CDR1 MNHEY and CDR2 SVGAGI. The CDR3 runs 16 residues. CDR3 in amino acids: CASSYSAIPAAYEQYF. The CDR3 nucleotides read TGTGCCAGCAGTTACTCGGCGATCCCAGCGGCCTACGAGCAGTACTTC.

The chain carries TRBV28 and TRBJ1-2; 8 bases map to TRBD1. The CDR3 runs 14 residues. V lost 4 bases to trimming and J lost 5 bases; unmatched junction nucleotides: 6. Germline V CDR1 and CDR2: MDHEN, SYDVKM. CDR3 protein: CASSSRGLRYGYTF. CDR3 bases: TGTGCCAGCAGTTCCAGGGGGCTTAGGTATGGCTACACCTTC.

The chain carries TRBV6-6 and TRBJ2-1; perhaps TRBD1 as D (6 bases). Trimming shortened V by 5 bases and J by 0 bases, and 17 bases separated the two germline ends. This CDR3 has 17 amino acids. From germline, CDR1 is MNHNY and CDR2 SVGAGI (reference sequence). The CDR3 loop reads CASSPPPRGLSYNEQFF. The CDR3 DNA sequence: TGTGCCAGCAGTCCTCCGCCCAGGGGCCTCTCCTACAATGAGCAGTTCTTC.

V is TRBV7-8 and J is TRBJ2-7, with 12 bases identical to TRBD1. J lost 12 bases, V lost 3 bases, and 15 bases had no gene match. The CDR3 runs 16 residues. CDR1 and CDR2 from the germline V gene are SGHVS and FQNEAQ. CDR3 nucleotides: TGTGCCAGCAGCTTCGATCTCCGGGACAGGGGGCCCCCGTGGTACTTC. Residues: CASSFDLRDRGPPWYF. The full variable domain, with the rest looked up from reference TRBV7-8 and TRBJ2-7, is GAGVSQSPRYKVAKRGQDVALRCDPISGHVSLFWYQQALGQGPEFLTYFQNEAQLDKSGLPSDRFFAERPEGSVSTLKIQRTQQEDSAVYLCASSFDLRDRGPPWYFGPGTRLTVT.

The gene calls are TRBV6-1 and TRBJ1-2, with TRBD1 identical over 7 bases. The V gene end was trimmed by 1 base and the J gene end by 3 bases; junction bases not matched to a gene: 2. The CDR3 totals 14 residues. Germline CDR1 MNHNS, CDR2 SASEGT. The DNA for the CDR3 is TGTGCCAGCAGTGAAGGACAGGGTTACTATGGCTACACCTTC. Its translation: CASSEGQGYYGYTF.

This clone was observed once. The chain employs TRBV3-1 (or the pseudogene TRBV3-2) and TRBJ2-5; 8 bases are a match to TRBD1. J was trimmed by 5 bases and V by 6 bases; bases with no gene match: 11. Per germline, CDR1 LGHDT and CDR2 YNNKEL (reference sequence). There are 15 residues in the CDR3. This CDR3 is CASSQGARGAETQYF. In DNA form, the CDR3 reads TGTGCCAGCAGTCAGGGGGCGCGCGGGGCGGAGACCCAGTACTTC.

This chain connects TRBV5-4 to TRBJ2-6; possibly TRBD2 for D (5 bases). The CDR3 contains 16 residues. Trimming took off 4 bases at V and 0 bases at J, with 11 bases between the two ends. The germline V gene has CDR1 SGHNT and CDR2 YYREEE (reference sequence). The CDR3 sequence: CASSRPGTSGANVLTF. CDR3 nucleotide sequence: TGTGCCAGCAGCAGGCCGGGAACCTCTGGGGCCAACGTCCTGACTTTC.

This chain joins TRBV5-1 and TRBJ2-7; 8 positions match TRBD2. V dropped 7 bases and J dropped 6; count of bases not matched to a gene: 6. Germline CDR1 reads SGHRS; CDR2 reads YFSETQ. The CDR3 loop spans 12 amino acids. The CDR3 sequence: CASRGGLSEQYF. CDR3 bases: TGCGCCAGCCGGGGGGGCCTAAGCGAGCAGTACTTC.

The chain's CDR3 is CASRPLAADAYNEQFF. DNA of the CDR3: TGTGCCAGCAGACCACTAGCGGCCGACGCCTACAATGAGCAGTTCTTC. The chain recombines TRBV28 with TRBJ2-1; 8 bases agree with TRBD2. CDR1 and CDR2 from the germline V gene are MDHEN and SYDVKM. J was trimmed by 2 bases and V by 6 bases; bases with no gene match: 9. There are 16 residues in the CDR3. Filled out from reference TRBV28 and TRBJ2-1, the complete variable domain reads DVKVTQSSRYLVKRTGEKVFLECVQDMDHENMFWYRQDPGLGLRLIYFSYDVKMKEKGDIPEGYSVSREKKERFSLILESASTNQTSMYLCASRPLAADAYNEQFFGPGTRLTVL.

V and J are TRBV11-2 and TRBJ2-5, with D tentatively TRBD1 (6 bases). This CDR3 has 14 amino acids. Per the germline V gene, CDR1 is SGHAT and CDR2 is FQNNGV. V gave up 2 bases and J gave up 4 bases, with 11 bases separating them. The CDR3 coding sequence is TGTGCCAGCAGCTTATTGTGGGGGCCAGAGACCCAGTACTTC. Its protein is CASSLLWGPETQYF.

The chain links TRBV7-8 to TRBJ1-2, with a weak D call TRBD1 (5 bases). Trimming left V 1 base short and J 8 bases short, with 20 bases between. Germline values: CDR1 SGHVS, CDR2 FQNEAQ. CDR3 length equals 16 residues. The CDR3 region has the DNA TGTGCCAGCAGCTTAGATATGATGGCGGCCCGGGGGGGCTACACCTTC. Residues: CASSLDMMAARGGYTF.

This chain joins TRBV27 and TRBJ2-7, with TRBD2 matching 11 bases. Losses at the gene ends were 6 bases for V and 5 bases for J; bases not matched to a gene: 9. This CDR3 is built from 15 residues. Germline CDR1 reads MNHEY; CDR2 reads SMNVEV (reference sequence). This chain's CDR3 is CASSSFGTSGDEQYF. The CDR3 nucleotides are TGTGCCAGCAGCTCATTCGGGACTAGCGGAGACGAGCAGTACTTC.

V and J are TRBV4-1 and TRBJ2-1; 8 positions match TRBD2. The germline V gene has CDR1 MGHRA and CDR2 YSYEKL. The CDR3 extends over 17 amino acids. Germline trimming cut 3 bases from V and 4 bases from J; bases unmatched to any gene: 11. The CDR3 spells CASSQAPTGTRYNEQFF. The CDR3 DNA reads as TGCGCCAGCAGCCAGGCCCCGACCGGGACTAGATACAATGAGCAGTTCTTC.